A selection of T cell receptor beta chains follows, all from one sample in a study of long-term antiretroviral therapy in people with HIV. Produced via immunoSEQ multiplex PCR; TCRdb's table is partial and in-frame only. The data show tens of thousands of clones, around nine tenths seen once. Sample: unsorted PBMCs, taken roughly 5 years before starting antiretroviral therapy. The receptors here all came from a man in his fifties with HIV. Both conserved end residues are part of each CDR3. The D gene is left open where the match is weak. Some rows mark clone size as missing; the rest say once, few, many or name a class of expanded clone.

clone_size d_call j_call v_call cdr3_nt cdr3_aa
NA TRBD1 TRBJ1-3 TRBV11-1 TGTGCCAGCAGCGCCGGGACAGGTGGAAACACCATATATTTT CASSAGTGGNTIYF
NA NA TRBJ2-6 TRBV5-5 TGTGCCAGCAGCTTTAGATCAGGCTCTGGGGCCAACGTCCTGACTTTC CASSFRSGSGANVLTF
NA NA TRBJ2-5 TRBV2 TGTGCCAGCGAGGAACTGATGGGGGAGACCCAGTACTTC CASEELMGETQYF
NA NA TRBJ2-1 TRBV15 TGTGCCACCAGCAGAGGCAGGTGGGATGAGCAGTTCTTC CATSRGRWDEQFF
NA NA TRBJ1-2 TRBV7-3 TGTGCCAGCAGCTCGGGAGCTGACTATGGCTACACCTTC CASSSGADYGYTF
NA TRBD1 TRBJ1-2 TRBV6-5 TGTGCCAGCAGGACAGGGGAGCTCTATGGCTACACCTTC CASRTGELYGYTF
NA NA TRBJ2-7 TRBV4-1 TGCGCCAGCAGCCAATCCGCTTTCTACGAGCAGTACTTC CASSQSAFYEQYF
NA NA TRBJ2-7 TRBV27 TGTGCCAGCAACTACATCCAGGGTTGCTACGAGCAGTACTTC CASNYIQGCYEQYF
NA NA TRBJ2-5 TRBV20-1 TGCAGTGCTCCTATTGGGGATACCCAGTACTTC CSAPIGDTQYF
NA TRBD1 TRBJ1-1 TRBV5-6 TGTGCCAGCAGCTTGGGGGGACAGATGAACACTGAAGCTTTCTTT CASSLGGQMNTEAFF
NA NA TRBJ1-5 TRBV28 TGTGCCAGCAGCCCCAAGTTGGGAAGGGGCAATCAGCCCCAGCATTTT CASSPKLGRGNQPQHF
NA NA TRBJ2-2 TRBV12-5 TGTGCTACTCGACGGGACATTTGGGCCGGGGAGCTGTTTTTT CATRRDIWAGELFF
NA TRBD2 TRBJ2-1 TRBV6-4 TGTGCCAGCAGTGCACTAGCGGGAGGTCATGAGCAGTTCTTC CASSALAGGHEQFF
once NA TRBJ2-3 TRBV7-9 TGTGCCAGCAGCCCACCTCCCGGAGATACGCAGTATTTT CASSPPPGDTQYF
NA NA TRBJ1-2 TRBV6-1 TGTGCCAGCAGTGTGACAGTTCTTAACTATGGCTACACCTTC CASSVTVLNYGYTF
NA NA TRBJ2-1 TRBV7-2 TGTGCCAGCAGCCCGGGACTCAGGGAGCAGTTCTTC CASSPGLREQFF
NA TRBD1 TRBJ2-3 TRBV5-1 TGCGCCAGCAGCACCGGTGTAGGGACAGGGCGCGATACGCAGTATTTT CASSTGVGTGRDTQYF
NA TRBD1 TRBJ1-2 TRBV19 TGTGCCAGTAGTATAGTTACAGGGGGACTCCACACCTTC CASSIVTGGLHTF
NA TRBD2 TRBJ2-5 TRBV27 TGTGCCAGCAGTAGGCTGCGGGGGGTATATCCGGCGAGTGTGGAGACCCAGTACTTC CASSRLRGVYPASVETQYF
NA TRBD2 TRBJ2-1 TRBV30 TGTGCCTGGAGTCTTCCGGGACTAGCGGATTACAATGAGCAGTTCTTC CAWSLPGLADYNEQFF
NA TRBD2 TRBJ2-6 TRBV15 TGTGCCACCAGCAGACCTCCGGGGGGTCCCAACTCTGGGGCCAACGTCCTGACTTTC CATSRPPGGPNSGANVLTF
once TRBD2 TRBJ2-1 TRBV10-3 TGTGCCATCAGTGAGCTAGCGGGGGGAAACAATGAGCAGTTCTTC CAISELAGGNNEQFF
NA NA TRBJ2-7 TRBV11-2 TGTGCCAGCAGTGGGCCTACCTCCTACGAGCAGTACTTC CASSGPTSYEQYF
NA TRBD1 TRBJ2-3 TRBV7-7 TGTGCCAGCAGCTCCCTAAGGGGACAGGGAACAGATACGCAGTATTTT CASSSLRGQGTDTQYF
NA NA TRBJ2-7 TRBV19 TGTGCCAGTAGTAGGCAGGGTAGCTCCTACGAGCAGTACTTC CASSRQGSSYEQYF
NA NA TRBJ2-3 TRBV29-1 TGCAGCGTTGAAGTGTTAGGGACAGATACGCAGTATTTT CSVEVLGTDTQYF
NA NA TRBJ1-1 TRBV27 TGTGCCAGCAGTTTATCGGCTGGGGTAGGGTACACTGAAGCTTTCTTT CASSLSAGVGYTEAFF
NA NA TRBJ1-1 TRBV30 TGTGCCTGGGTCCTGCAGGGGCATAGTGAAGCTTTCTTT CAWVLQGHSEAFF
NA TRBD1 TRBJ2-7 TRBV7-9 TGTGCCAGCAGCTTGGGACAGAACTACGAGCAGTACTTC CASSLGQNYEQYF
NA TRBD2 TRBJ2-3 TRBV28 TGTGCCAGCAGGGTACTAGCGGGGGCCCCAGATACGCAGTATTTT CASRVLAGAPDTQYF
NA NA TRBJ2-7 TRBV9 TGTGCCAGCAGCGTAGATGGCACCCAATCCTACGAGCAGTACTTC CASSVDGTQSYEQYF
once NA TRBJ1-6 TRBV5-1 TGCGCCAGCAGACATCAGGGATCTAATTCACCCCTCCACTTT CASRHQGSNSPLHF
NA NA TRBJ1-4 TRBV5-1 TGCGCCAGCAGCCCGCTGACAGGCGCCTTAACTAATGAAAAACTGTTTTTT CASSPLTGALTNEKLFF
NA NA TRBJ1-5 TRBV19 TGTGCCAGTAGTATAGGGGTGTTTAGCAATCAGCCCCAGCATTTT CASSIGVFSNQPQHF
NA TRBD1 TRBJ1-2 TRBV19 TGTGCCAGTAGTACGCCGGACAGGGCGGTCTACGGCTACACCTTC CASSTPDRAVYGYTF
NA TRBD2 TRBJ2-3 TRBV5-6 TGTGCCAGCAGCTTGGTTAGCGGGAGCACAGATACGCAGTATTTT CASSLVSGSTDTQYF
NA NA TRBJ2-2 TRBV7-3 TGTGCCAGCAGCTTTCTCCCCGGGGAGCTGTTTTTT CASSFLPGELFF
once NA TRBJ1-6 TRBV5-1 TGCGCCAGCAGCTTGACGGCCGCCTATAATTCACCCCTCCACTTT CASSLTAAYNSPLHF
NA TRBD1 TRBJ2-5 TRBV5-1 TGCGCCAGCAGCCCGGGCGCCATCGGACAGGGGCAAGAGACCCAGTACTTC CASSPGAIGQGQETQYF